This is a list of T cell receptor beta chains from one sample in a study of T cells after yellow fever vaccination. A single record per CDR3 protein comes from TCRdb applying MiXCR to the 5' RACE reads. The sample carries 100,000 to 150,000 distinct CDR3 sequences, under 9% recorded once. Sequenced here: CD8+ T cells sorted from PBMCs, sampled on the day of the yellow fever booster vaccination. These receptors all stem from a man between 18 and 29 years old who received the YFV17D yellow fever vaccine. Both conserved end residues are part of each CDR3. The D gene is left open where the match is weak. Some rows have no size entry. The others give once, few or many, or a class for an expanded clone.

CDR3 protein: CASSDDLGQGVYGYTF
CDR3 DNA: TGTGCCAGCAGCGACGACCTAGGACAGGGGGTCTATGGCTACACCTTC
clone size: -
V gene: TRBV5-6
J gene: TRBJ1-2
D gene: TRBD1

CDR3 protein: CSVGDDGGLYGYTF
CDR3 DNA: TGCAGCGTTGGTGATGACGGGGGTCTTTATGGCTACACCTTC
clone size: -
V gene: TRBV29-1
J gene: TRBJ1-2
D gene: -

CDR3 protein: CASSRLAGRQETQYF
CDR3 DNA: TGTGCCAGCAGTCGTCTAGCGGGGAGACAAGAGACCCAGTACTTC
clone size: many
V gene: TRBV27
J gene: TRBJ2-5
D gene: TRBD2

CDR3 protein: CASSLGQGIHQPQHF
CDR3 DNA: TGTGCCAGCAGCTTAGGACAGGGAATCCATCAGCCCCAGCATTTT
clone size: few
V gene: TRBV7-9
J gene: TRBJ1-5
D gene: TRBD1

CDR3 protein: CASSGRGGGETQYF
CDR3 DNA: TGTGCCAGCAGCGGGCGGGGGGGCGGCGAGACCCAGTACTTC
clone size: once
V gene: TRBV7-2
J gene: TRBJ2-5
D gene: TRBD2

CDR3 protein: CASSLESGGEQFF
CDR3 DNA: TGTGCCAGCAGCTTGGAGTCGGGTGGTGAGCAGTTCTTC
clone size: few
V gene: TRBV5-4
J gene: TRBJ2-1
D gene: -

CDR3 protein: CASSLGMEGTQYF
CDR3 DNA: TGTGCCAGCAGCTTAGGAATGGAGGGGACCCAGTACTTC
clone size: -
V gene: TRBV7-9
J gene: TRBJ2-5
D gene: -

CDR3 protein: CSARDYRDSYNEQFF
CDR3 DNA: TGCAGTGCTAGAGATTACCGGGACTCTTACAATGAGCAGTTCTTC
clone size: -
V gene: TRBV20-1
J gene: TRBJ2-1
D gene: -

CDR3 protein: CASSQDMGSNQPQHF
CDR3 DNA: TGCGCCAGCAGCCAAGATATGGGGAGCAATCAGCCCCAGCATTTT
clone size: many
V gene: TRBV4-1
J gene: TRBJ1-5
D gene: -

CDR3 protein: CASSPDRGWSNQPQHF
CDR3 DNA: TGTGCCAGCTCACCAGACAGGGGTTGGAGCAATCAGCCCCAGCATTTT
clone size: few
V gene: TRBV18
J gene: TRBJ1-5
D gene: TRBD1

CDR3 protein: CASSLGPGQKETQYF
CDR3 DNA: TGTGCCAGCAGCTTAGGCCCCGGACAGAAAGAGACCCAGTACTTC
clone size: many
V gene: TRBV11-2
J gene: TRBJ2-5
D gene: -

CDR3 protein: CASSESATNEKLFF
CDR3 DNA: TGTGCCAGCAGTGAATCGGCAACTAATGAAAAACTGTTTTTT
clone size: -
V gene: TRBV25-1
J gene: TRBJ1-4
D gene: -

CDR3 protein: CAIPPRGRVTGELFF
CDR3 DNA: TGTGCCATCCCACCCAGGGGGCGAGTCACCGGGGAGCTGTTTTTT
clone size: few
V gene: TRBV7-2
J gene: TRBJ2-2
D gene: TRBD1

CDR3 protein: CAISESVSERGVETQYF
CDR3 DNA: TGTGCCATCAGTGAGTCTGTGTCGGAGCGGGGGGTTGAGACCCAGTACTTC
clone size: -
V gene: TRBV10-3
J gene: TRBJ2-5
D gene: TRBD2

CDR3 protein: CASSYAAYNEQFF
CDR3 DNA: TGTGCCAGCAGTTATGCGGCTTACAATGAGCAGTTCTTC
clone size: many
V gene: TRBV6-2/TRBV6-3
J gene: TRBJ2-1
D gene: -

CDR3 protein: CASSYGRGSSYEQYF
CDR3 DNA: TGTGCCAGCAGTTACGGCCGGGGGAGCTCCTACGAGCAGTACTTC
clone size: -
V gene: TRBV6-5
J gene: TRBJ2-7
D gene: -

CDR3 protein: CASKVKGITNEQFF
CDR3 DNA: TGTGCCAGCAAGGTGAAGGGGATAACGAATGAGCAGTTCTTC
clone size: few
V gene: TRBV6-2/TRBV6-3
J gene: TRBJ2-1
D gene: -

CDR3 protein: CASSLTGENTEAFF
CDR3 DNA: TGTGCCAGCAGCCTGACAGGGGAGAACACTGAAGCTTTCTTT
clone size: -
V gene: TRBV3-1
J gene: TRBJ1-1
D gene: TRBD1

CDR3 protein: CASSFGTGFTDTQYF
CDR3 DNA: TGTGCCAGCAGCTTTGGGACAGGGTTCACAGATACGCAGTATTTT
clone size: many
V gene: TRBV7-2
J gene: TRBJ2-3
D gene: TRBD1

CDR3 protein: CASSLDGGEQYF
CDR3 DNA: TGTGCCAGCAGCTTAGACGGGGGCGAGCAGTACTTC
clone size: many
V gene: TRBV7-6
J gene: TRBJ2-7
D gene: -

CDR3 protein: CASSYPEGQRTDTQYF
CDR3 DNA: TGTGCCAGCAGTTACCCCGAGGGGCAACGCACAGATACGCAGTATTTT
clone size: few
V gene: TRBV6-2/TRBV6-3
J gene: TRBJ2-3
D gene: -

CDR3 protein: CASSQDSASGGAEQFF
CDR3 DNA: TGCGCCAGCAGCCAAGATAGCGCTAGCGGGGGGGCTGAGCAGTTCTTC
clone size: few
V gene: TRBV4-3
J gene: TRBJ2-1
D gene: TRBD2

CDR3 protein: CAWSVVRTGELFF
CDR3 DNA: TGTGCCTGGAGTGTAGTGCGCACCGGGGAGCTGTTTTTT
clone size: few
V gene: TRBV30
J gene: TRBJ2-2
D gene: -